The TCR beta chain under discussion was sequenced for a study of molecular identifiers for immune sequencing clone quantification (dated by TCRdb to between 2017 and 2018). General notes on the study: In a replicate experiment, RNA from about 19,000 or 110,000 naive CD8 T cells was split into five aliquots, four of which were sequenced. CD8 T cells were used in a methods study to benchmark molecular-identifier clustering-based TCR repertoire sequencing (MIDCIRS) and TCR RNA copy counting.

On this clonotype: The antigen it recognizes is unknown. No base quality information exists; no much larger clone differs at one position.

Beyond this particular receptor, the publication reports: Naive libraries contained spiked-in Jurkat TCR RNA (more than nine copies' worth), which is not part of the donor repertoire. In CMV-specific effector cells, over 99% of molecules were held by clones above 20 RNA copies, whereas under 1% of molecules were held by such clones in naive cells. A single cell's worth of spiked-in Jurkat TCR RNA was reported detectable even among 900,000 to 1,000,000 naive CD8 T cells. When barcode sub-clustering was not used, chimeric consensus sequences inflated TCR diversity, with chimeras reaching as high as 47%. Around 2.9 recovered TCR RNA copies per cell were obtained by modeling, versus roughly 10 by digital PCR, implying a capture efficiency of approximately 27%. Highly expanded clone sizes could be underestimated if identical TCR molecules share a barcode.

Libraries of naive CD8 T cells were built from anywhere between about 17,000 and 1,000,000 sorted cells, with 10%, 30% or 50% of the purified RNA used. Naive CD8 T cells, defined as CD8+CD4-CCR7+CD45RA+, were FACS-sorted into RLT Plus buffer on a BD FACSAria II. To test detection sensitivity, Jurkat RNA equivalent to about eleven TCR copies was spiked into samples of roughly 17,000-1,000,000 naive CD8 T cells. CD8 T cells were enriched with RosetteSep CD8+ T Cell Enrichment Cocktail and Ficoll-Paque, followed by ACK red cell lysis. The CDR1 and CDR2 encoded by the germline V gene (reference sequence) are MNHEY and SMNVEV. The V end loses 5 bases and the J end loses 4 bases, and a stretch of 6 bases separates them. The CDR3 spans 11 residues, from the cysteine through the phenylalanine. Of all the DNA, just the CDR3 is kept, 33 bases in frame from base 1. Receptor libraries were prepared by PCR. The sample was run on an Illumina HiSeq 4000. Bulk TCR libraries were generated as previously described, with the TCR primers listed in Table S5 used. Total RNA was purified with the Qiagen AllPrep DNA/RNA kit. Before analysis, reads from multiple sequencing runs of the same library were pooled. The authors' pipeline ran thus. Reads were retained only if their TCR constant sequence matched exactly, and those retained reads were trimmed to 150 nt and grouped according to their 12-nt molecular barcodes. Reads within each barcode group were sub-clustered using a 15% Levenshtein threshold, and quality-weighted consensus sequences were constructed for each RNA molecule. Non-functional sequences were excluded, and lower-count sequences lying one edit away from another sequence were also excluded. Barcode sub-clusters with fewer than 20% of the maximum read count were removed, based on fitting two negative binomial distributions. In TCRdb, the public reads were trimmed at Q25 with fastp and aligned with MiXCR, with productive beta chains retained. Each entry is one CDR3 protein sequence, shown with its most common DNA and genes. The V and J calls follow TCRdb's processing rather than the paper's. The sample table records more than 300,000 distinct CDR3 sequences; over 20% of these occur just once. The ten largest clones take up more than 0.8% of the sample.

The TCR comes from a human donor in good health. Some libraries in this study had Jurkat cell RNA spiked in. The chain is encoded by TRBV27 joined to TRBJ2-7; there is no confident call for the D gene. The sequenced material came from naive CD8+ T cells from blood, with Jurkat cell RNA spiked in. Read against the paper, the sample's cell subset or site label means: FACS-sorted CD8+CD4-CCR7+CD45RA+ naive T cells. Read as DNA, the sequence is TGTGCCAGCAGTCAGGAATACGAGCAGTACTTC. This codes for CASSQEYEQYF.